This TCR beta chain was identified in a study of neurological immune-mediated disorders. Study-level background: There were some 35 multiple sclerosis patients. Of these, roughly 31 had relapsing-remitting MS and 3 had secondary progressive MS.

Notes on the study in general: Clinical and MRI features did not associate with the cluster found in multiple sclerosis patients. The repertoires of 18 of 34 multiple sclerosis patients were placed by phylogenetic grouping in a single related-CDR3 cluster, which may be a signature.

TCRdb analysed the 5' RACE reads with MiXCR anew, one entry per CDR3 protein. The sample lists 100,000 or so distinct CDR3 sequences, around 3.3% occurring once. Trimming cost V 6 bases and J 8 bases, with 16 bases left between them. CDR3 length equals 14 residues. Unsorted libraries came from 2 million PBMCs stored at -80 °C. This clonotype was observed many times. Its antigen is not known. Sample: PBMCs. This rearrangement joins TRBV12-3 or TRBV12-4 to TRBJ1-4, with D maybe TRBD1 (6 bases). This TCR was sampled from a woman under 30 with multiple sclerosis. CDR3 nucleotides: TGTGCCAGCAGACAAACCGGGACAAAAGAAAAACTGTTTTTT. As protein: CASRQTGTKEKLFF.